Presented here are 20 T cell receptor beta chains from one specimen sequenced in a study of T cell responses to AZD1222 COVID-19 vaccine. Profiling relied on immunoSEQ multiplex PCR, and the TCRdb table lists in-frame clones only, not all of them. The repertoire includes 95,000 to 150,000 clones, about 90% of them detected once, and about 6% sits in the top ten. The sequences come from peripheral blood, collected on day 0 of AZD1222 vaccination. These receptors were taken from an adult in good health.

The chain links TRBV27 to TRBJ1-6; D unresolved. The CDR3 is made up of 13 amino acids. Trimming shortened V by 6 bases and J by 9 bases, and 12 bases separated the two germline ends. Germline values: CDR1 MNHEY, CDR2 SMNVEV (reference sequence). The CDR3 here is CASSLLRGSPLHF. The CDR3 DNA reads as TGTGCCAGCAGCCTCCTCCGTGGTTCACCCCTCCACTTT.

The rearrangement uses TRBV29-1 and TRBJ2-7; the D gene is possibly TRBD1 (6 bases). V was clipped by 3 bases and J by 1 base, with 16 bases between them. This CDR3 is 15 amino acids long. Per the germline V gene, CDR1 is SQVTM and CDR2 is ANQGSEA. The CDR3 DNA reads TGCAGCGTTGATGGGGGCCGCGGGTTATCCTACGAGCAGTACTTC. This translates into CSVDGGRGLSYEQYF.

DNA for the CDR3: TGCGCCAGCAGCTTGGGCAACCAAGAGACCCAGTACTTC. Translating gives CASSLGNQETQYF. This chain uses TRBV5-1 with TRBJ2-5; no clear D gene. Trimming took off 0 bases at V and 0 bases at J, with 3 bases between the two ends. This CDR3 is built from 13 residues. Per the germline V gene, CDR1 is SGHRS and CDR2 is YFSETQ.

V usage is TRBV7-2 and J usage is TRBJ1-2; tentatively, D is TRBD1 (5 bases). CDR1 is SGHTA, CDR2 FQGNSA, per germline. V shed 4 bases and J shed 7 bases, with 19 bases lying between them. This CDR3 comprises 15 residues. CDR3 sequence reads: CASSSGTDRIGGYTF. Written as DNA, the CDR3 is TGTGCCAGCAGCTCTGGGACCGACCGTATAGGTGGCTACACCTTC. Looking up the rest from reference TRBV7-2 and TRBJ1-2 gives the full variable domain: GAGVSQSPSNKVTEKGKDVELRCDPISGHTALYWYRQSLGQGLEFLIYFQGNSAPDKSGLPSDRFSAERTGGSVSTLTIQRTQQEDSAVYLCASSSGTDRIGGYTFGSGTRLTVV.

V usage is TRBV5-1 and J usage is TRBJ2-3; 9 positions agree with TRBD2. V lost 4 bases, J lost 3 bases, and 6 bases stayed unmatched. Germline lookup yields CDR1 SGHRS and CDR2 YFSETQ. This CDR3 has 15 amino acids. In nucleotides, the CDR3 is TGCGCCAGCAGCCGGACTAGCGAGGGAACAGATACGCAGTATTTT. It codes for CASSRTSEGTDTQYF.

This chain joins TRBV5-6 and TRBJ1-2, with 7 positions matching TRBD1. The germline V gene has CDR1 SGHDT and CDR2 YYEEEE. The CDR3 is 14 amino acids. The V and J ends lost 2 bases and 2 bases, in that order; junction bases with no gene match: 3. This CDR3 is CASSFSGGNYGYTF. CDR3 coding DNA: TGTGCCAGCAGCTTCTCAGGGGGGAACTATGGCTACACCTTC. Looking up the rest from reference TRBV5-6 and TRBJ1-2 gives the full variable domain: DAGVTQSPTHLIKTRGQQVTLRCSPKSGHDTVSWYQQALGQGPQFIFQYYEEEERQRGNFPDRFSGHQFPNYSSELNVNALLLGDSALYLCASSFSGGNYGYTFGSGTRLTVV.

The chain employs TRBV7-9 and TRBJ1-1; TRBD1 is a possible D gene (6 bases). The germline gives CDR1 SEHNR, CDR2 FQNEAQ (reference sequence). This CDR3 is 12 amino acids long. The CDR3 bases are TGTGCATCGGGGACAACATCCACTGAAGCTTTCTTT. This translates into CASGTTSTEAFF.

The chain combines TRBV5-1 with TRBJ1-4; 7 bases align to TRBD1. The germline gives CDR1 SGHRS, CDR2 YFSETQ. The CDR3 is made up of 18 amino acids. Germline trimming cut 4 bases from V and 0 bases from J; bases unmatched to any gene: 12. CDR3 in amino acids: CASSVSGQPRATNEKLFF. The CDR3 DNA reads as TGCGCCAGCAGCGTATCGGGACAGCCCAGGGCAACTAATGAAAAACTGTTTTTT.

This chain connects TRBV7-9 to TRBJ2-7; D is unresolved. Per the germline V gene, CDR1 is SEHNR and CDR2 is FQNEAQ (reference sequence). The V and J ends lost 3 bases and 0 bases respectively, with 6 bases between them. The CDR3 covers 13 residues. The CDR3 region is CASSLANSYEQYF. The CDR3 nucleotides are TGTGCCAGCAGCTTGGCGAACTCCTACGAGCAGTACTTC.

The chain joins TRBV30 to TRBJ1-2; D remains unclear. The germline gives CDR1 GTSNPN, CDR2 SVGIG (reference sequence). V lost 2 bases, J lost 1 base, and 8 bases lay in between. The length of the CDR3 is 13 residues. CDR3 region: CAWSRNSNYGYTF. CDR3 sequence (DNA): TGTGCCTGGAGTAGGAACAGTAACTATGGCTACACCTTC.

This chain uses TRBV5-1 with TRBJ2-7; D not resolved. Germline V gives CDR1 SGHRS, CDR2 YFSETQ. Trimming removed 5 bases from V and 0 bases from J, with 12 bases in between. This CDR3 has 14 amino acids. CDR3: CASRGAPSSYEQYF. The CDR3 coding sequence is TGCGCCAGCAGAGGAGCCCCCAGCTCCTACGAGCAGTACTTC.

This clone showed up just once. The chain uses TRBV9 and TRBJ2-1; 11 bases are shared with TRBD2. Germline loops: CDR1 SGDLS, CDR2 YYNGEE. This CDR3 comprises 15 residues. V gave up 4 bases and J gave up 4 bases; unmatched junction bases: 4. CDR3 region: CASSKTSGVYNEQFF. CDR3 sequence (DNA): TGTGCCAGCAGCAAGACTAGCGGGGTTTACAATGAGCAGTTCTTC.

The rearrangement links TRBV9 to TRBJ1-1; D unresolved. V shed 4 bases and J shed 10 bases, with 17 bases lying between them. The CDR3 contains 13 residues. Germline assignment: CDR1 SGDLS and CDR2 YYNGEE. DNA for the CDR3: TGTGCCAGCAGCCCCGGGGAGGGCCGGGCAGCTTTCTTT. Translation gives CASSPGEGRAAFF.

This clone was recorded once. The V call is TRBV6-5, the J call TRBJ1-5, with a weak D call TRBD1 (5 bases). CDR3 length: 15 amino acids. The ends were cut back, 2 bases at V and 7 bases at J, with 15 bases in the middle. Germline CDR1 MNHEY, CDR2 SVGAGI. The CDR3, as DNA: TGTGCCAGCAGTTACCGCCCAGGGATAGGGCAGCCCCAGCATTTT. The encoded protein is CASSYRPGIGQPQHF.

Only one count was recorded for this clone. The rearrangement uses TRBV5-1 and TRBJ1-1; no definite D call. Germline V lookup: CDR1 SGHRS, CDR2 YFSETQ. The CDR3 spans 14 residues. With 1 base removed from V and 3 bases from J, the gap between germline ends came to 10 bases. CDR3 nucleotides: TGCGCCAGCAGCTTGACCGGGTCCGACACTGAAGCTTTCTTT. This sequence encodes CASSLTGSDTEAFF.

This clone was recorded only once. This chain uses TRBV4-3 with TRBJ2-1; 9 bases map to TRBD2. From germline, CDR1 is LGHNA and CDR2 YSLEER. Trimming at V came to 1 base and at J to 2 bases, leaving 6 bases not matched to a gene. The CDR3 is 17 residues long. For the CDR3, the DNA is TGCGCCAGCAGCCAAGGGTTTGGCGGGGGGGCCTACAATGAGCAGTTCTTC. Translating it yields CASSQGFGGGAYNEQFF.

The chain uses TRBV18 and TRBJ1-1; D is unclear. This CDR3 spans 12 amino acids. Trimming cost V 3 bases and J 7 bases, with 9 bases left between them. Germline CDR1 KGHSH, CDR2 LQKENI. CDR3 in DNA: TGTGCCAGCTCACCTAACTCAGGTGAAGCTTTCTTT. This sequence encodes CASSPNSGEAFF.

The V gene is TRBV4-3, the J gene TRBJ1-3; D is unresolved. The CDR3 has 17 amino acids. Trimming stripped 0 bases from V and 0 bases from J, with 12 bases between. From germline, CDR1 is LGHNA and CDR2 YSLEER. The DNA for the CDR3 is TGCGCCAGCAGCCAAGAATGGCGGGCCTACTCTGGAAACACCATATATTTT. This encodes CASSQEWRAYSGNTIYF.

This chain joins TRBV5-1 and TRBJ1-3; 9 bases are a match to TRBD1. The CDR3 extends over 15 amino acids. J lost 4 bases, V lost 4 bases, and 6 bases had no gene match. Germline assignment: CDR1 SGHRS and CDR2 YFSETQ. CDR3 region: CASSTQGAAGNTIYF. In nucleotides, the CDR3 is TGCGCCAGCAGCACACAGGGGGCCGCAGGAAACACCATATATTTT. The full variable domain, in which reference TRBV5-1 and TRBJ1-3 provide the parts outside the CDR3, is KAGVTQTPRYLIKTRGQQVTLSCSPISGHRSVSWYQQTPGQGLQFLFEYFSETQRNKGNFPGRFSGRQFSNSRSEMNVSTLELGDSALYLCASSTQGAAGNTIYFGEGSWLTVV.

CDR3 nucleotides: TGTGCCAGCAGTTACCGTCCCTCCGAAAAACTGTTTTTT. Its protein is CASSYRPSEKLFF. The chain carries TRBV6-6 and TRBJ1-4; D not resolved. Trimming took 2 bases from V and 8 from J, leaving 9 bases between them. From germline, CDR1 is MNHNY and CDR2 SVGAGI (reference sequence). The CDR3 consists of 13 residues.